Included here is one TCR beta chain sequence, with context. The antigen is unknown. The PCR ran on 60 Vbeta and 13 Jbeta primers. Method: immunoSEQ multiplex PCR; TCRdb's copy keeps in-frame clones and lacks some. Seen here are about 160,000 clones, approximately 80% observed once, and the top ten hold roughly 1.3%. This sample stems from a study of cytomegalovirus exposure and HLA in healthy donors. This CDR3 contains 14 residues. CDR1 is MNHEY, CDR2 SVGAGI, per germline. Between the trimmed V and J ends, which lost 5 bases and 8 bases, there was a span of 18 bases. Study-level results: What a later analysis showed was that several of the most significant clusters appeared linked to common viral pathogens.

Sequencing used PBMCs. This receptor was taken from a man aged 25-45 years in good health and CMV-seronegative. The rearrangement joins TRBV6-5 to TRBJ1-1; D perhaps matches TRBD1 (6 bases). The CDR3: CASSRKEDSLEAFF. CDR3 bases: TGTGCCAGCAGTCGAAAGGAGGACAGCCTAGAAGCTTTCTTT.